The 29 T cell receptor beta chains below were found in one sample sequenced in a study of identifying expanded T cells in peripheral blood. TCRdb keeps only in-frame clones here, not all; method: immunoSEQ multiplex PCR. The data show 83,000 or so clones, with almost 90% seen just once and around 4% held by the top ten. Sequenced material: blood. The source of these receptors is a person between 18 and 75 years old in good health.

The chain uses TRBV5-1 and TRBJ1-2; 7 bases match TRBD1. Germline V lookup: CDR1 SGHRS, CDR2 YFSETQ. Germline trimming cut 2 bases from V and 4 bases from J; bases unmatched to any gene: 5. The CDR3 length is 14 residues. CDR3 amino acids: CASSLQGSGYGYTF. In DNA form, the CDR3 reads TGCGCCAGCAGCTTACAGGGGTCGGGCTATGGCTACACCTTC.

This chain uses TRBV5-1 with TRBJ2-2; no clear D gene. V lost 1 base and J 6 bases, leaving 7 bases between the germline ends. Germline values: CDR1 SGHRS, CDR2 YFSETQ. The CDR3 length is 13 residues. This chain's CDR3 is CASSLKGPGELFF. The CDR3 DNA follows: TGCGCCAGCAGCTTGAAGGGCCCCGGGGAGCTGTTTTTT.

CDR3 nucleotide sequence: TGTGCCAGCAGCTTCGAGCGGGGGGGCACCTACGAGCAGTACTTC. Amino acid sequence: CASSFERGGTYEQYF. V is TRBV5-6 and J is TRBJ2-7; 10 bases line up with TRBD2. Trimming took 2 bases from V and 2 from J; bases not matched to a gene: 4. Germline assignment: CDR1 SGHDT and CDR2 YYEEEE. This CDR3 spans 15 amino acids.

The chain joins TRBV10-1 to TRBJ2-2, with 10 bases aligning to TRBD1. V lost 9 bases and J lost 5; bases outside the gene matches: 3. The germline CDR1 and CDR2 sequences are WNHNN and SYGVQD (reference sequence). The length of the CDR3 is 13 residues. The CDR3 sequence is CASRTGGTGELFF. In nucleotides, the CDR3 is TGCGCCAGTAGGACAGGGGGGACCGGGGAGCTGTTTTTT.

The sample holds one count of this clone. The rearrangement joins TRBV27 to TRBJ2-7; tentative D call: TRBD1 (6 bases). Germline CDR1 reads MNHEY; CDR2 reads SMNVEV (reference sequence). The CDR3 has 13 amino acids. V gave up 3 bases and J gave up 2 bases, with 8 bases separating them. CDR3 residues: CASSFDRTYEQYF. The CDR3 region has the DNA TGTGCCAGCAGTTTTGACAGGACCTACGAGCAGTACTTC.

The chain has TRBV6-1 and TRBJ2-7, with D perhaps given as TRBD1 or TRBD2 (5 bases each). Trimming took 2 bases from V and 2 from J, leaving 16 bases between them. Germline V lookup: CDR1 MNHNS, CDR2 SASEGT. This CDR3 is 16 amino acids long. The CDR3 nucleotides read TGTGCCAGCAGTGAAAGTCCGGGACGGGCGCCCTACGAGCAGTACTTC. Protein: CASSESPGRAPYEQYF.

CDR3 sequence reads: CASSLSGEDQPQHF. The CDR3 DNA sequence: TGCGCCAGCAGCTTGTCTGGGGAGGATCAGCCCCAGCATTTT. This sequence joins TRBV5-1 and TRBJ1-5; D uncertain. CDR3 size: 14 residues. Per germline, CDR1 SGHRS and CDR2 YFSETQ. The germline V and J ends were trimmed by 1 base and 5 bases, with 10 bases remaining between them.

This clone was counted a single time. The chain uses TRBV10-1 and TRBJ2-1, with TRBD2 matching 8 bases. The CDR3 totals 16 residues. With V trimmed by 0 bases and J by 4 bases, 5 bases remained unmatched. The germline gives CDR1 WNHNN, CDR2 SYGVQD (reference sequence). The CDR3 reads CASSESAGAPYNEQFF. DNA for the CDR3: TGCGCCAGCAGTGAGTCAGCGGGAGCCCCATACAATGAGCAGTTCTTC.

The J gene is TRBJ2-7, the V gene TRBV4-1; 9 positions match TRBD1. CDR1 and CDR2 from the germline V gene are MGHRA and YSYEKL. The CDR3 is made up of 15 amino acids. J lost 5 bases, V lost 4 bases, and 9 bases had no gene match. CDR3 DNA: TGCGCCAGCAGCCCCAAACCGGGACAGGGCGACGAGCAGTACTTC. This gives the protein CASSPKPGQGDEQYF.

V gene TRBV10-2 combines with J gene TRBJ2-1, with D tentatively TRBD1 (6 bases). The CDR3 is made up of 17 amino acids. In germline, CDR1 is WSHSY, CDR2 SAAADI. V was cut by 0 bases and J by 4 bases, with 16 bases left in between. Written as DNA, the CDR3 is TGCGCCAGCAGTGAGTCGATAGGGGGATCGGGTTACAATGAGCAGTTCTTC. It specifies CASSESIGGSGYNEQFF.

The chain is built from TRBV7-9 and TRBJ2-5; 9 nucleotides agree with TRBD2. The CDR3 sequence is 16 residues long. J lost 5 bases, V lost 4 bases, and 11 bases had no gene match. Germline assignment: CDR1 SEHNR and CDR2 FQNEAQ (reference sequence). The DNA of the CDR3 is TGTGCCAGCAGCTGGAGGACTAGCGAGTTGAGGGAGACCCAGTACTTC. Its protein product is CASSWRTSELRETQYF.

The chain is built from TRBV4-3 and TRBJ1-4, with 7 bases that match TRBD1. Losses at the gene ends were 0 bases for V and 3 bases for J; bases not matched to a gene: 1. The CDR3 length is 15 residues. Germline loops: CDR1 LGHNA, CDR2 YSLEER. The CDR3 reads CASSQDQGANEKLFF. In DNA form, the CDR3 reads TGCGCCAGCAGCCAAGATCAGGGGGCTAATGAAAAACTGTTTTTT.

J is TRBJ1-4 and V is TRBV5-1; D gene uncertain. The CDR3 runs 15 residues. CDR1 SGHRS and CDR2 YFSETQ come from the germline V gene. V lost 0 bases to trimming and J lost 0 bases, with 6 bases between them. As DNA, the CDR3 is TGCGCCAGCAGCTTGGGGGCTGCAACTAATGAAAAACTGTTTTTT. Translating gives CASSLGAATNEKLFF.

The chain combines TRBV30 with TRBJ1-1; 7 bases are shared with TRBD1. Germline assignment: CDR1 GTSNPN and CDR2 SVGIG (reference sequence). Trimming at V came to 1 base and at J to 4 bases, leaving 21 bases not matched to a gene. The CDR3 has 19 residues. In DNA form, the CDR3 reads TGTGCCTGGAGTGGCGTCAGTGGGGCTACCCACAGGGGCCTCACTGAAGCTTTCTTT. Its protein is CAWSGVSGATHRGLTEAFF.

This clone has more than one count but fewer than ten. The chain has TRBV28 and TRBJ1-5; D might be TRBD1 (6 bases). The CDR3 contains 14 residues. The germline CDR1 and CDR2 sequences are MDHEN and SYDVKM. V was shortened by 3 bases and J by 2 bases, with 8 bases between the two germline ends. The CDR3 sequence: CASSLPGGNQPQHF. The DNA of the CDR3 is TGTGCCAGCAGTTTGCCAGGGGGCAATCAGCCCCAGCATTTT.

About this clone itself: The same CDR3 is also encoded by other DNA sequences in this sample. The genes are TRBV5-1 and TRBJ1-5; D remains unclear. Germline loops: CDR1 SGHRS, CDR2 YFSETQ. The ends were cut back, 2 bases at V and 2 bases at J, with 8 bases in the middle. The CDR3 has 14 residues. The CDR3 bases are TGCGCCAGCAGCTTAGCCGGGGGCAATCAGCCCCAGCATTTT. Encoded protein: CASSLAGGNQPQHF.

V gene TRBV4-3 combines with J gene TRBJ2-4; no clear D gene. CDR3 length equals 15 residues. Germline V gene data show CDR1 as LGHNA and CDR2 as YSLEER. Trimming took 0 bases from V and 0 from J, leaving 6 bases between them. The CDR3 DNA follows: TGCGCCAGCAGCCAAGATACGGGAGCCAAAAACATTCAGTACTTC. This sequence encodes CASSQDTGAKNIQYF.

V gene TRBV7-2 combines with J gene TRBJ2-2, with D perhaps TRBD1 (6 bases). CDR1 is SGHTA and CDR2 is FQGNSA in the germline V gene. The CDR3 covers 17 residues. Trimming took 4 bases from V and 3 from J, leaving 18 bases between them. In nucleotides, the CDR3 is TGTGCCAGCAGCTCCGCCCCGGTGGGGGCCTACACCGGGGAGCTGTTTTTT. It specifies CASSSAPVGAYTGELFF.

The rearrangement joins TRBV28 to TRBJ1-1; D is unresolved. V shed 2 bases and J shed 4 bases, with 14 bases lying between them. In germline, CDR1 is MDHEN, CDR2 SYDVKM. The CDR3 runs to 15 residues. CDR3 coding DNA: TGTGCCAGCAGTTTAAACGTGTTCCGGGGCACTGAAGCTTTCTTT. It is translated as CASSLNVFRGTEAFF.

The chain carries TRBV10-1 and TRBJ1-2, with D uncertain. The CDR3 sequence is 13 residues long. Trimming stripped 6 bases from V and 2 bases from J, with 10 bases between. The germline CDR1 and CDR2 sequences are WNHNN and SYGVQD (reference sequence). This chain's CDR3 is CASSRGPNYGYTF. The CDR3, as DNA: TGCGCCAGCAGCCGTGGACCGAACTATGGCTACACCTTC.

The chain recombines TRBV6-5 with TRBJ2-2; either TRBD1 or TRBD2 may fit D (5 bases each). Germline CDR1 is MNHEY and CDR2 is SVGAGI. CDR3 size: 15 residues. The V and J ends lost 0 bases and 7 bases respectively, with 12 bases between them. The CDR3 region is CASSYSAGSGGELFF. As DNA, the CDR3 is TGTGCCAGCAGTTACTCGGCAGGGAGCGGCGGGGAGCTGTTTTTT.

V usage is TRBV6-6 and J usage is TRBJ1-1; weak D call: TRBD1 (5 bases). The CDR3 covers 16 residues. CDR1 and CDR2 from the germline V gene are MNHNY and SVGAGI (reference sequence). V lost 0 bases and J lost 6, with 17 bases in between. CDR3 nucleotides: TGTGCCAGCAGTTACTCGGGCGGCAGGGATGAGGCTGAAGCTTTCTTT. It yields the protein CASSYSGGRDEAEAFF.

The rearrangement links TRBV27 to TRBJ2-5; TRBD2 is a possible D gene (5 bases). Deletions cut 4 bases from V and 2 bases from J, with 17 bases between. CDR1 is MNHEY, CDR2 SMNVEV, per germline (reference sequence). CDR3 length equals 16 residues. In DNA form, the CDR3 reads TGTGCCAGCAGTTCCACGAGGGCTAGAGTACAAGAGACCCAGTACTTC. Translation: CASSSTRARVQETQYF.

The V call is TRBV10-1, the J call TRBJ1-1; 8 nucleotides line up with TRBD1. V lost 0 bases and J lost 11; bases outside the gene matches: 8. The CDR3 consists of 14 residues. Germline CDR1 WNHNN, CDR2 SYGVQD (reference sequence). CDR3 DNA sequence: TGCGCCAGCAGTGAGTCAAGGTCGGACAGGGTCGCTTTCTTT. Encoded protein: CASSESRSDRVAFF.

The gene calls are TRBV9 and TRBJ1-1, with D possibly being TRBD1 (5 bases). The V end was cut by 3 bases, the J end by 0 bases, with 9 bases between. The CDR3 sequence is 14 residues long. The germline gives CDR1 SGDLS, CDR2 YYNGEE. The CDR3 region is CASSAGRMNTEAFF. The CDR3 coding sequence is TGTGCCAGCAGCGCGGGGCGGATGAACACTGAAGCTTTCTTT.

In its sample, this clone was seen once. The chain employs TRBV28 and TRBJ1-5; D is unresolved. V shed 3 bases and J shed 7 bases, with 10 bases lying between them. The length of the CDR3 is 13 residues. CDR1 and CDR2 from the germline V gene are MDHEN and SYDVKM. DNA for the CDR3: TGTGCCAGCAGTTTTCTGGGGTGGCAGCCCCAGCATTTT. Its protein is CASSFLGWQPQHF. Using reference TRBV28 and TRBJ1-5 for the parts outside the CDR3, the full variable domain is DVKVTQSSRYLVKRTGEKVFLECVQDMDHENMFWYRQDPGLGLRLIYFSYDVKMKEKGDIPEGYSVSREKKERFSLILESASTNQTSMYLCASSFLGWQPQHFGDGTRLSIL.

The chain links TRBV28 to TRBJ2-7; TRBD1 matches at 8 bases. V lost 8 bases, J lost 0 bases, and 3 bases stayed unmatched. This CDR3 region has 13 residues. The germline gives CDR1 MDHEN, CDR2 SYDVKM. The CDR3 region has the DNA TGTGCCAGCCACAGGGGGAGCTCCTACGAGCAGTACTTC. It specifies CASHRGSSYEQYF.

The chain combines TRBV4-1 with TRBJ1-4; 8 nucleotides agree with TRBD1. Trimming at V came to 4 bases and at J to 0 bases, leaving 10 bases not matched to a gene. Germline CDR1 MGHRA, CDR2 YSYEKL. CDR3 size: 18 residues. CDR3 sequence: CASSRATGGSPTNEKLFF. CDR3 in DNA: TGCGCCAGCAGCCGGGCTACAGGGGGTTCACCAACTAATGAAAAACTGTTTTTT.

This clone was counted only a few times. This chain connects TRBV2 to TRBJ1-1, with a weak D call TRBD1 (5 bases). The CDR3 runs to 15 residues. From germline, CDR1 is SNHLY and CDR2 FYNNEI. V was trimmed by 4 bases and J by 5 bases, leaving 17 bases between them. CDR3 sequence reads: CASSVTVQVGTEAFF. As DNA, the CDR3 is TGTGCCAGCAGTGTTACCGTACAGGTGGGAACTGAAGCTTTCTTT.